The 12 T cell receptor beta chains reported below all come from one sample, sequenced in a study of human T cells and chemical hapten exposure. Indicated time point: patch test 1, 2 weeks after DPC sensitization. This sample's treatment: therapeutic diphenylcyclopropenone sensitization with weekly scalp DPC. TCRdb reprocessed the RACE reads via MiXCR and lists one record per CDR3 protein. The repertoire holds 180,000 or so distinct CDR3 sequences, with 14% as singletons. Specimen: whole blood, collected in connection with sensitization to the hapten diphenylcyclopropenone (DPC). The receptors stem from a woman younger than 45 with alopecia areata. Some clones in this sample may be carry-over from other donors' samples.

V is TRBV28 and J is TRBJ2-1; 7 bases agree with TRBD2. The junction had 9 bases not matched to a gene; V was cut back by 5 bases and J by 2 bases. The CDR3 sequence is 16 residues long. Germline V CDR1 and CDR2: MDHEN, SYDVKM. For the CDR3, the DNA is TGTGCCAGCAGTAGCCCTAGCGGAGCCACCTACAATGAGCAGTTCTTC. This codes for CASSSPSGATYNEQFF. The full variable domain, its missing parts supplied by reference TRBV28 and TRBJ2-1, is DVKVTQSSRYLVKRTGEKVFLECVQDMDHENMFWYRQDPGLGLRLIYFSYDVKMKEKGDIPEGYSVSREKKERFSLILESASTNQTSMYLCASSSPSGATYNEQFFGPGTRLTVL.

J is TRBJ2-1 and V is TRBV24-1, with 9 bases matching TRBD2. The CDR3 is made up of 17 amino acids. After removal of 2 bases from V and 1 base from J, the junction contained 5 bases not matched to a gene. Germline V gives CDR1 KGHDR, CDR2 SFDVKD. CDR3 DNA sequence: TGTGCCACCAGTGATTGGGCTAGCGGGAAATCCTACAATGAGCAGTTCTTC. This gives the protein CATSDWASGKSYNEQFF.

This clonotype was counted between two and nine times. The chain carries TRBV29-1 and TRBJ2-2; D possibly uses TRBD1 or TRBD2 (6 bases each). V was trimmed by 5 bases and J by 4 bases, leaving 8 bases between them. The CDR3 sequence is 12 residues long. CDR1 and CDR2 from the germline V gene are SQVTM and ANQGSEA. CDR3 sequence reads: CSVRGPTGELFF. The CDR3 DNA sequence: TGCAGCGTTCGGGGGCCCACCGGGGAGCTGTTTTTT.

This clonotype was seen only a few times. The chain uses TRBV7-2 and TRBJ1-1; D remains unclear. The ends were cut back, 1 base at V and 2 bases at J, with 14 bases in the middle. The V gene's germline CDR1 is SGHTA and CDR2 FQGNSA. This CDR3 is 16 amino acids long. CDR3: CASSLGVNVGNTEAFF. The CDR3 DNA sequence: TGTGCCAGCAGCTTAGGAGTAAACGTGGGAAACACTGAAGCTTTCTTT.

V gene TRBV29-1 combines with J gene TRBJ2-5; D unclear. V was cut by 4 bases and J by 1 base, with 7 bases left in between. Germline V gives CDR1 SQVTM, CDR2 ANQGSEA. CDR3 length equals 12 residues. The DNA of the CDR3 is TGCAGCGTTGCCAACAGCCAAGAGACCCAGTACTTC. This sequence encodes CSVANSQETQYF. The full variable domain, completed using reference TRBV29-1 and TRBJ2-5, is SAVISQKPSRDICQRGTSLTIQCQVDSQVTMMFWYRQQPGQSLTLIATANQGSEATYESGFVIDKFPISRPNLTFSTLTVSNMSPEDSSIYLCSVANSQETQYFGPGTRLLVL.

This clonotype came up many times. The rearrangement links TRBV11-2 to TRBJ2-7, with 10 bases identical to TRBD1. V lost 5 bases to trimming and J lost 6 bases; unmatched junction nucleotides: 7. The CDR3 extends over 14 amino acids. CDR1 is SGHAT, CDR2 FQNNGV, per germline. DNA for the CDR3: TGTGCCAGCAGCCCTAGACAGGGGGCGACCGAGCAGTACTTC. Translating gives CASSPRQGATEQYF.

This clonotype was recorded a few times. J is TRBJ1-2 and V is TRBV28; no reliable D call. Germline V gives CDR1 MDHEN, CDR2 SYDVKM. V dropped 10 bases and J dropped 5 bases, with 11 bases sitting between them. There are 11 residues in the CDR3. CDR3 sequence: CATRRVYGYTF. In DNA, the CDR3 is TGTGCCACCCGGAGGGTTTATGGCTACACCTTC.

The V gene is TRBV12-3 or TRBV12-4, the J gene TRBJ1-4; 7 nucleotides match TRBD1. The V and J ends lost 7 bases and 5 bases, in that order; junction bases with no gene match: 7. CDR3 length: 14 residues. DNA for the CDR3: TGTGCCAGCAACGCAGGGGGTCCCAATGAAAAACTGTTTTTT. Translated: CASNAGGPNEKLFF.

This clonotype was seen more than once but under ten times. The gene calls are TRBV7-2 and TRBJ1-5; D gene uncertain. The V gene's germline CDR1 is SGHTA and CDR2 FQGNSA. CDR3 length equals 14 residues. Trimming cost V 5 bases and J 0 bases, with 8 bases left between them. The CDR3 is CASSLTLSNQPQHF. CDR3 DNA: TGTGCCAGCAGCCTCACCCTTAGCAATCAGCCCCAGCATTTT.

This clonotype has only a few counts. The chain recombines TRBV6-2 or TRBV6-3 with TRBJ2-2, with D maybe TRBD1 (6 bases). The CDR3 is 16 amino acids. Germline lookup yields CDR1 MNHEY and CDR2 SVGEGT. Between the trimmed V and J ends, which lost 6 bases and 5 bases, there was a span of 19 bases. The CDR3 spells CASSRNPWGQTGELFF. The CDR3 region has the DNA TGTGCCAGCAGCCGAAATCCTTGGGGGCAAACCGGGGAGCTGTTTTTT.

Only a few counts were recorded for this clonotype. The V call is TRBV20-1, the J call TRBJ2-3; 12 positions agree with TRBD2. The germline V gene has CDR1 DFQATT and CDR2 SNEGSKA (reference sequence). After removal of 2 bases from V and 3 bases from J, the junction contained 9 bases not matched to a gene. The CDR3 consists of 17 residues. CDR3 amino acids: CSARQQTSGGRTDTQYF. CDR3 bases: TGCAGTGCTAGACAACAGACTAGCGGGGGCCGGACAGATACGCAGTATTTT.

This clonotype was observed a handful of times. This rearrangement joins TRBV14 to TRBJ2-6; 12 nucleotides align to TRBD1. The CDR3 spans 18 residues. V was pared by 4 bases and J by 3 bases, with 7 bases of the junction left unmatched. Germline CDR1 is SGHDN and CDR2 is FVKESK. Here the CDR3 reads CASSLDGTGGFGANVLTF. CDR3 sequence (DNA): TGTGCCAGCAGCCTCGACGGGACAGGGGGCTTTGGGGCCAACGTCCTGACTTTC. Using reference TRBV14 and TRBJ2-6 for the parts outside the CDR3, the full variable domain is EAGVTQFPSHSVIEKGQTVTLRCDPISGHDNLYWYRRVMGKEIKFLLHFVKESKQDESGMPNNRFLAERTGGTYSTLKVQPAELEDSGVYFCASSLDGTGGFGANVLTFGAGSRLTVL.